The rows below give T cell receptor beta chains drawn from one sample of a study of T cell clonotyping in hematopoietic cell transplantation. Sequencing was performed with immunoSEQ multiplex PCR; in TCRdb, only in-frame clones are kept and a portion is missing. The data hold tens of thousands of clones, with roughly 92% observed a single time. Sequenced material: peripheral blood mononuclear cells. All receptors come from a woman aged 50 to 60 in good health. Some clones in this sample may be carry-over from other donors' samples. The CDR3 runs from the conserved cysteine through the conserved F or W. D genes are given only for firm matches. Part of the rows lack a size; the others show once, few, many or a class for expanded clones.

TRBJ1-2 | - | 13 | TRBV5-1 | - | TGCGCCAGCAGCTTGTTAGGGAGAGGTGGCTACACCTTC | CASSLLGRGGYTF
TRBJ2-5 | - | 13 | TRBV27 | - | TGTGCCAGCAGTTTATCCAGGGTAGAGACCCAGTACTTC | CASSLSRVETQYF
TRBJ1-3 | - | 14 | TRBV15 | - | TGTGCCACCAGCAGAGATAGGGCTGGAAACACCATATATTTT | CATSRDRAGNTIYF
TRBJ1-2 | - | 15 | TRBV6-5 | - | TGTGCCAGCAGCCCAGACAGGACGCCAAACTATGGCTACACCTTC | CASSPDRTPNYGYTF
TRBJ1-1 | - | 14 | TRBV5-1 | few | TGCGCCAGCAGCTTTACAGGGCGAGGCACTGAAGCTTTCTTT | CASSFTGRGTEAFF
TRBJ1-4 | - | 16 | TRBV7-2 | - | TGTGCCAGCACCGATCGGCCAGGGGCGTCGGGCGAAAAACTGTTTTTT | CASTDRPGASGEKLFF
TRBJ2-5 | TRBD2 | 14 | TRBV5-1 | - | TGCGCCAGCAGCCCTAGCGGGGGGCAAGAGACCCAGTACTTC | CASSPSGGQETQYF
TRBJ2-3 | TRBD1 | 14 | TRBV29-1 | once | TGCAGCGCGGGGACAGGGCTTGAGTCGGATACGCAGTATTTT | CSAGTGLESDTQYF
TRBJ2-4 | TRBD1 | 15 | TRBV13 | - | TGTGCCAGCAGTTCCGGGACAGGGGTAGCGGACATTCAGTACTTC | CASSSGTGVADIQYF
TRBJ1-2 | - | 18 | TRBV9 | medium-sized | TGTGCCAGCAGCGTATATGGGACGGATCCCAAATTCAACTATGGCTACACCTTC | CASSVYGTDPKFNYGYTF
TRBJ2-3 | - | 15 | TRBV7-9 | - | TGTGCCAGCAACCTGGGTGGGCAGGGGCCAGATACGCAGTATTTT | CASNLGGQGPDTQYF
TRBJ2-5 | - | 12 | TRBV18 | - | TGTGCCAGCTCTCATCCAAAGGAGACCCAGTACTTC | CASSHPKETQYF
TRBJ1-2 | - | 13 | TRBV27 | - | TGTGCCAGCAGTTTGCAGGAGGGCTATGGCTACACCTTC | CASSLQEGYGYTF